These 15 T cell receptor beta chains share one sample of origin, sequenced in a study of graft-versus-host responses after intestinal transplantation (dated by TCRdb to 2020 to 2022). In the paper's terms, the time point label means: cells obtained before transplantation from donor or recipient. The library was made by the immunoSEQ multiplex PCR assay. TCRdb took this table from immuneACCESS and kept in-frame rearrangements with V and J called. Such tables lack part of the clones; where checked against another copy, unresolved V genes explain under half of the gap, and the rest is unexplained. The sample table records 100,000 or so clones; roughly nine tenths of these occur just once. The top ten hold around 0.98% of the sample. These receptors' targets are unknown. Sequencing used unstimulated CD4+ T cells sorted from spleen or lymph node cells, obtained before transplant. The source of these receptors is a human donor who was the organ donor for an intestinal transplant.

The V gene is TRBV4-1, the J gene TRBJ2-7; the D is unclear. V lost 0 bases to trimming and J lost 3 bases, with 18 bases between them. Per the germline V gene, CDR1 is MGHRA and CDR2 is YSYEKL. This CDR3 has 17 residues. CDR3 loop: CASSQEMIGLEDYEQYF. CDR3 nucleotide sequence: TGCGCCAGCAGCCAAGAAATGATCGGTCTCGAGGACTACGAGCAGTACTTC.

The chain is built from TRBV19 and TRBJ1-2; 9 nucleotides agree with TRBD1. V shed 4 bases and J 8 bases; nucleotides not matched to a gene: 8. CDR3 length: 14 residues. CDR1 and CDR2 (germline): LNHDA, SQIVND (reference sequence). This CDR3 is CASSTGTGYMGYTF. The CDR3, as DNA: TGTGCCAGTAGTACCGGGACAGGGTATATGGGCTACACCTTC.

The chain has TRBV29-1 and TRBJ2-3; D is ambiguous. The CDR3 loop spans 13 amino acids. Germline CDR1 reads SQVTM; CDR2 reads ANQGSEA. The V end was cut by 4 bases, the J end by 1 base, with 9 bases between. The chain's CDR3 is CSVAWIRTDTQYF. In nucleotides, the CDR3 is TGCAGCGTTGCCTGGATTCGCACAGATACGCAGTATTTT.

This clone has just one count. The chain combines TRBV9 with TRBJ2-2; 8 bases agree with TRBD1. V trimming: 3 bases; J trimming: 4 bases; junction bases outside the gene matches: 2. Germline V gene lookup returns CDR1 SGDLS and CDR2 YYNGEE. This CDR3 contains 14 residues. CDR3: CASSGRGLTGELFF. The CDR3 DNA reads TGTGCCAGCAGCGGCAGGGGGCTCACCGGGGAGCTGTTTTTT.

This clone is a singleton in its sample. The chain employs TRBV14 and TRBJ2-7; D unclear. Germline V gene data show CDR1 as SGHDN and CDR2 as FVKESK. This CDR3 region has 14 residues. Trimming removed 1 base from V and 2 bases from J, with 9 bases in between. The CDR3 here is CASSQAYIPYEQYF. The CDR3 DNA follows: TGTGCCAGCAGCCAAGCGTACATCCCCTACGAGCAGTACTTC.

The genes are TRBV2 and TRBJ1-2; unclear D gene. The CDR3 totals 15 residues. V was clipped by 4 bases and J by 7 bases, with 19 bases between them. Germline CDR1 SNHLY, CDR2 FYNNEI. Here the CDR3 reads CASSVFRDERSGYTF. The CDR3 DNA sequence: TGTGCCAGCAGTGTTTTTCGGGATGAGAGAAGTGGCTACACCTTC.

This clone was counted a single time. This chain connects TRBV28 to TRBJ1-1; D ambiguous. CDR3 length equals 13 residues. V lost 6 bases and J lost 8, with 16 bases in between. CDR1 is MDHEN, CDR2 SYDVKM, per germline. CDR3 in DNA: TGTGCCAGCAGGGGCCTGGAGACGCGAGAAGCTTTCTTT. Encoded protein: CASRGLETREAFF.

The gene calls are TRBV28 and TRBJ2-7; D is perhaps TRBD1 (6 bases). The V gene's germline CDR1 is MDHEN and CDR2 SYDVKM. The CDR3 loop spans 11 amino acids. V lost 8 bases and J lost 7, with 12 bases in between. The CDR3 reads CASLGALEQYF. CDR3 sequence (DNA): TGTGCCAGCCTGGGGGCGCTGGAGCAGTACTTC.

This sequence joins TRBV29-1 and TRBJ2-2, with a possible D match to TRBD1 (5 bases). Trimming left V 0 bases short and J 5 bases short, with 13 bases between. The CDR3 is made up of 15 amino acids. Germline CDR1 and CDR2: SQVTM and ANQGSEA. The CDR3 nucleotides are TGCAGCGTTGAAGATCCCAGGGTAGGGACCGGGGAGCTGTTTTTT. It is translated as CSVEDPRVGTGELFF.

This chain links TRBV28 with TRBJ1-5; D uncertain. CDR1 and CDR2 from the germline V gene are MDHEN and SYDVKM. This CDR3 has 11 residues. V was trimmed by 6 bases and J by 4 bases, leaving 4 bases between them. The CDR3 loop reads CASRDNQPQHF. The CDR3 nucleotides read TGTGCCAGCAGGGATAATCAGCCCCAGCATTTT.

This chain links TRBV6-1 with TRBJ1-4; D gene unclear. This CDR3 is built from 12 residues. The germline gives CDR1 MNHNS, CDR2 SASEGT. V dropped 6 bases and J dropped 3 bases, with 5 bases sitting between them. CDR3 sequence reads: CASRGSNEKLFF. CDR3 DNA: TGTGCCAGCAGAGGATCTAATGAAAAACTGTTTTTT.

V is TRBV7-3 and J is TRBJ2-7; either TRBD1 or TRBD2 may supply D (5 bases each). The germline V gene has CDR1 SGHTA and CDR2 FQGTGA. The CDR3 runs 14 residues. Trimming cost V 2 bases and J 3 bases, with 11 bases left between them. CDR3 protein: CASSLGTGNYEQYF. CDR3 sequence (DNA): TGTGCCAGCAGCTTAGGGACGGGAAACTACGAGCAGTACTTC.

This chain links TRBV10-3 with TRBJ2-3, with D unclear. This CDR3 comprises 15 residues. Germline lookup yields CDR1 ENHRY and CDR2 SYGVKD. Trimming removed 1 base from V and 0 bases from J, with 8 bases in between. The CDR3 loop reads CAISEFDMSTDTQYF. The CDR3 region has the DNA TGTGCCATCAGTGAGTTCGATATGAGCACAGATACGCAGTATTTT.

The rearrangement joins TRBV30 to TRBJ1-2; maybe TRBD1 (5 bases). V gave up 1 base and J gave up 8 bases, with 11 bases separating them. This CDR3 has 12 residues. From germline, CDR1 is GTSNPN and CDR2 SVGIG (reference sequence). CDR3 region: CAWSAMGVGYTF. The CDR3 DNA reads as TGTGCCTGGAGTGCTATGGGGGTAGGCTACACCTTC.

This rearrangement joins TRBV30 to TRBJ2-5; D perhaps matches TRBD2 (6 bases). Germline CDR1 reads GTSNPN; CDR2 reads SVGIG (reference sequence). The ends were cut back, 2 bases at V and 1 base at J, with 8 bases in the middle. The CDR3 is 13 residues long. The CDR3 sequence is CAWSWRGQETQYF. As DNA, the CDR3 is TGTGCCTGGAGTTGGCGGGGCCAAGAGACCCAGTACTTC.